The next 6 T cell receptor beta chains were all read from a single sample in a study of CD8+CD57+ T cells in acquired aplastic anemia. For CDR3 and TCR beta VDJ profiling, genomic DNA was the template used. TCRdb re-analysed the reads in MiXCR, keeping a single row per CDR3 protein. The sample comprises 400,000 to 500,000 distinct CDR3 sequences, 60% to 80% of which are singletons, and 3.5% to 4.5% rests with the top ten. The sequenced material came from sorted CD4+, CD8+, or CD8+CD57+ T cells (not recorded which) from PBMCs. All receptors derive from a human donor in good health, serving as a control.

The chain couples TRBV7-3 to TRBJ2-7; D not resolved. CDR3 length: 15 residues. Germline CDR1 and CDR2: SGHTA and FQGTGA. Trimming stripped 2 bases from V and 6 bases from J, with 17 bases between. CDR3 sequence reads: CASSLQGGGGTEQYF. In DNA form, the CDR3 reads TGTGCCAGCAGCTTACAAGGTGGCGGCGGCACCGAGCAGTACTTC.

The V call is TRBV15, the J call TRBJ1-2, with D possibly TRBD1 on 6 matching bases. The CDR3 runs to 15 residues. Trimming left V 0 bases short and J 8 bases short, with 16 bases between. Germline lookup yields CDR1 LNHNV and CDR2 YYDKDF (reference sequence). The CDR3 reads CATSRDRPGANGYTF. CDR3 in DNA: TGTGCCACCAGCAGAGATAGGCCAGGGGCTAACGGCTACACCTTC.

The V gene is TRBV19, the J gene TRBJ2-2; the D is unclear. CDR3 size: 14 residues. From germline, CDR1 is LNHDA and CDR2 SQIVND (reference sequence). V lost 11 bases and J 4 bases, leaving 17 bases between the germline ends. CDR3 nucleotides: TGTGCCTGGAGTGTAGTTAGGGCCACCGGGGAGCTGTTTTTT. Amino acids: CAWSVVRATGELFF.

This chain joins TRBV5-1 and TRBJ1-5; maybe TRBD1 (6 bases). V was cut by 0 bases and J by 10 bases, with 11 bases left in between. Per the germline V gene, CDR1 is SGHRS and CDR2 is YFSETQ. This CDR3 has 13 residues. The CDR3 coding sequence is TGCGCCAGCAGCTTGGCCGGGACATCCCCCCAGCATTTT. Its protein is CASSLAGTSPQHF.

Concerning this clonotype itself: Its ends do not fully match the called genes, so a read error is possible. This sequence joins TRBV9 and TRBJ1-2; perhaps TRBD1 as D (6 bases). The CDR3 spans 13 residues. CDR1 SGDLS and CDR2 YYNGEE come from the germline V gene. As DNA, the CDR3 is TGTGCCAGCAGCGACTGGGACAACCAAGAGACCCAGTTC. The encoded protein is CASSDWDNQETQF.

DNA of the CDR3: TGTGCCAGCAGCTTTGCGGGGAAAGAGGCCTGCGGACAGGACACTGAAGCTTTCTTT. Encoded protein: CASSFAGKEACGQDTEAFF. The gene calls are TRBV7-2 and TRBJ1-1, with 7 bases aligning to TRBD1. This CDR3 contains 19 residues. Germline CDR1 is SGHTA and CDR2 is FQGNSA. With 3 bases clipped from V and 3 bases from J, the junction kept 19 bases outside the gene matches.